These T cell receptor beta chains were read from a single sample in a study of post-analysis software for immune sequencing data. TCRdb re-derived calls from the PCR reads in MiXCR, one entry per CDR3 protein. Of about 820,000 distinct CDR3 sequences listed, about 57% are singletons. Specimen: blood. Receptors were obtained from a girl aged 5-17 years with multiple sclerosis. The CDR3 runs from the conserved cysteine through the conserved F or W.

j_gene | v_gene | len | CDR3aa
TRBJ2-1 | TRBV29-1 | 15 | CSVDPGGQLYNEQFF
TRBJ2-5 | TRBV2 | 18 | CASSDGSLGTGAGETQYF
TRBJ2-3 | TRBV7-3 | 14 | CASSPARDTDTQYF
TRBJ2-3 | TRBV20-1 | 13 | CSARTSGLDTQYF
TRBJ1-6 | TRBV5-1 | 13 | CASSKDSYSPPHF
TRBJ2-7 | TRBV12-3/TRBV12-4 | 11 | CASGPGGKQYF
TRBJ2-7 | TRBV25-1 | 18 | CASSELPGGTGYSYEQYF
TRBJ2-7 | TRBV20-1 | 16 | CSARTHSGRGPYEQYF
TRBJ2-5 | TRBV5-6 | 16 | CASSLWDRGIGETQYF
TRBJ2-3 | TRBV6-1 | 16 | CASSPLMGFGTDTQYF
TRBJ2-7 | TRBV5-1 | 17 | CASSLQKGDRRSYEQYF
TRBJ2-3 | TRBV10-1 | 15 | CASSWTTRSTDTQYF
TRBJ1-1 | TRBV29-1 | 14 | CSVSRGGMNTEAFF
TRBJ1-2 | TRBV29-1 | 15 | CSVEVLGQAHRGYTF
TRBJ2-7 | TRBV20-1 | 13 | CSANRDRVNEQYF
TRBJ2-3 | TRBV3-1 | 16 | CASSPSGGLSTDTQYF
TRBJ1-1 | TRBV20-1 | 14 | CSARESRGFTEAFF
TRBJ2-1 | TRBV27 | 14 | CASRGRTSGAEQFF
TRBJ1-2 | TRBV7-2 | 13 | CASSRTGIYGYTF
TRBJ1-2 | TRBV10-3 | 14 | CAISDPDRNYGYTF
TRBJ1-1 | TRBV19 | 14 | CASSIPRRNTEAFF
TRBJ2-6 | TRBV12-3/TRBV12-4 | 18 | CASSEPGQGMTGANVLTF
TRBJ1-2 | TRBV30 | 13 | CAWSPKGQYGYTF
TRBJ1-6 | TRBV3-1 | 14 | CASSRDRLNSPLHF
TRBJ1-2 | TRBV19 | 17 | CASSIRSSVTLATGYTF